The entry below describes one T cell receptor (beta chain). Its antigen is not known. This clone may be a read error of a much larger clone one base away. Naive CD4+ T cells were purified with Tregs depleted by CD25. This CDR3 spans 14 amino acids. Study findings and constraints: Tumor Treg TCRs overlapped most with tumor naive CD4+ cells. The TCR gene usage of tumor memory CD4+ T cells clustered together with blood and lymph node memory CD4+ cells and with lymph node naive CD4+ cells.

TCRdb re-called the 5' RACE reads with MiXCR, one entry per CDR3 protein. The sample lists approximately 21,000 distinct CDR3 sequences, less than 40% seen once, with less than 2.5% in the top ten. The TCR comes from a female donor with breast cancer. The J gene is TRBJ2-1, the V gene TRBV12-3 or TRBV12-4; TRBD2 matches 11 bases. The sequencing sample was made of tumor-infiltrating naive CD4+ T cells sorted from the breast tumor. Sample subset: naive CD4+ T cells, CD4+CD45RA+CD25-. Written as DNA, the CDR3 is TGTACCAGCAGATATAGCGGGAGGGTGGATGAGCAGTTCTTC. Residues: CTSRYSGRVDEQFF.